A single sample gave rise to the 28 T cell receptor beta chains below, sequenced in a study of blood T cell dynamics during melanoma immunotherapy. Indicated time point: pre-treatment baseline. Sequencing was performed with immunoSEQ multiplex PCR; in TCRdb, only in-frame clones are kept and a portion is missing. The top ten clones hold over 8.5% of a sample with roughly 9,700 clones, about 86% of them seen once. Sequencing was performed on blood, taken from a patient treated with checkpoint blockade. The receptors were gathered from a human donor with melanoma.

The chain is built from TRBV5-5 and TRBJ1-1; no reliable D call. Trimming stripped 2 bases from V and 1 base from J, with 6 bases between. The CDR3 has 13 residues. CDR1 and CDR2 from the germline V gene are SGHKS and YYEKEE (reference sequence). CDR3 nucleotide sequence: TGTGCCAGCAGCTTAATGTGGAACACTGAAGCTTTCTTT. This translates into CASSLMWNTEAFF.

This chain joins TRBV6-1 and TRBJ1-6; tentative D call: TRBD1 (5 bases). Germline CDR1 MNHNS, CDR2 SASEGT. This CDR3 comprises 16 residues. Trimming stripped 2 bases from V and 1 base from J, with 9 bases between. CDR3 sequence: CASSESDSSYNSPLHF. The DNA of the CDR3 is TGTGCCAGCAGTGAATCCGACAGTTCCTATAATTCACCCCTCCACTTT.

CDR3 in DNA: TGTGCCAGTAGCGGGCAGCTCACCGGGGAGCTGTTTTTT. Its protein is CASSGQLTGELFF. The chain employs TRBV19 and TRBJ2-2; D remains ambiguous. The germline V gene encodes CDR1 LNHDA and CDR2 SQIVND (reference sequence). This CDR3 has 13 amino acids. V gave up 6 bases and J gave up 4 bases, with 9 bases separating them.

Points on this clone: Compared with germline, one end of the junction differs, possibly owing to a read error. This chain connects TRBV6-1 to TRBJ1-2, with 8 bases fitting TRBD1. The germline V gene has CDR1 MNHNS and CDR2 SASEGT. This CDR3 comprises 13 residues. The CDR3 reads CAGRTGLNYGYTF. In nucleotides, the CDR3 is TGTGCCGGCAGGACAGGGCTTAACTATGGCTACACCTTC.

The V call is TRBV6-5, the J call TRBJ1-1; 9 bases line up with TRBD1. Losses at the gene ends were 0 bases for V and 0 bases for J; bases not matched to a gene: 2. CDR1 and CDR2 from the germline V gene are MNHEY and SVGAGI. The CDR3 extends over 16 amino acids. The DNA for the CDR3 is TGTGCCAGCAGTTACTCCGGGACAGGGATGAACACTGAAGCTTTCTTT. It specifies CASSYSGTGMNTEAFF.

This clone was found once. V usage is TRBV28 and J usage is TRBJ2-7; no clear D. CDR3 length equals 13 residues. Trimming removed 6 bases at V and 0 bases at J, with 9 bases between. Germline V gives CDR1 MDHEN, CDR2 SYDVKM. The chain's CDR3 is CASSPGPSYEQYF. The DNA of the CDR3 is TGTGCCAGCAGCCCCGGGCCCTCCTACGAGCAGTACTTC.

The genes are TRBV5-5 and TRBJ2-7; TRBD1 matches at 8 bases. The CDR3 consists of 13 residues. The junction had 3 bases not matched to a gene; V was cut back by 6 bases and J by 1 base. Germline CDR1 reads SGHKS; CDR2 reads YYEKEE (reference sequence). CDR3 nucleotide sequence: TGTGCCAGCATGGACAGGGTTTCCTACGAGCAGTACTTC. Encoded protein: CASMDRVSYEQYF.

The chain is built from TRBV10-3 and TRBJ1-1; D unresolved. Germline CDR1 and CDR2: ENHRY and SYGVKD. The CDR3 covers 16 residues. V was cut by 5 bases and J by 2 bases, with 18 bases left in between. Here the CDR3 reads CAISLGKRVVNTEAFF. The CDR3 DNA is TGTGCCATCAGTCTAGGGAAAAGGGTGGTTAACACTGAAGCTTTCTTT.

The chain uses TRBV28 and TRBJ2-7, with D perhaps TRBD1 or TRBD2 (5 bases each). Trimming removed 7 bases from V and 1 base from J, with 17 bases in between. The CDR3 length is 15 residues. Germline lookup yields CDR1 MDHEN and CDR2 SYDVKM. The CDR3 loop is CASTSPGPESYEQYF. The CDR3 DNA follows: TGTGCCAGCACCTCCCCGGGACCGGAGTCCTACGAGCAGTACTTC.

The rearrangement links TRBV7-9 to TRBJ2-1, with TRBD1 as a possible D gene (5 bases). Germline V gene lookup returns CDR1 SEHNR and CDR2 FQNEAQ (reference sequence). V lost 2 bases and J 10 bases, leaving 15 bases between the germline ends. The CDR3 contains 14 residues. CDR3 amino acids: CASSLTPETAEQFF. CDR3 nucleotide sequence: TGTGCCAGCAGCTTAACGCCCGAGACAGCCGAGCAGTTCTTC.

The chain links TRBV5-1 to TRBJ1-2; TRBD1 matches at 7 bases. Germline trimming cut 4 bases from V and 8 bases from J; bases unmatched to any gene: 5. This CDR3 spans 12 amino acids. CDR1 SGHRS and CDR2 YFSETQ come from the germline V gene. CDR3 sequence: CASSTTGEGYTF. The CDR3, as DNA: TGCGCCAGCAGCACCACAGGGGAAGGCTACACCTTC.

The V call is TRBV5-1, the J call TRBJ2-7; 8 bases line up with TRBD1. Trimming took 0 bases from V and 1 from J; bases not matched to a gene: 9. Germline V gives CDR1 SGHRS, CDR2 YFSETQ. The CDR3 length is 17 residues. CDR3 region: CASSLGANRDRSYEQYF. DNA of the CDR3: TGCGCCAGCAGCTTGGGCGCGAACCGGGACAGGTCCTACGAGCAGTACTTC.

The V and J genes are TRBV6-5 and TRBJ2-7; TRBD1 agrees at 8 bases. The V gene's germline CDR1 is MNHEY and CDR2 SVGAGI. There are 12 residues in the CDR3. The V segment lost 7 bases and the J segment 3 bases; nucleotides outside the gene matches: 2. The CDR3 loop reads CASNGQGYEQYF. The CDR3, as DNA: TGTGCCAGCAATGGACAGGGCTACGAGCAGTACTTC.

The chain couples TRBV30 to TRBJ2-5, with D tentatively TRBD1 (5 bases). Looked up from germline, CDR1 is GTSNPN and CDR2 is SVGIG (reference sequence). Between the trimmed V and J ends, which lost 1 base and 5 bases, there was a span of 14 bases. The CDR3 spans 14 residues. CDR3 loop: CAWSAPTVRETQYF. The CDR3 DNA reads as TGTGCCTGGAGTGCCCCGACAGTCCGTGAGACCCAGTACTTC.

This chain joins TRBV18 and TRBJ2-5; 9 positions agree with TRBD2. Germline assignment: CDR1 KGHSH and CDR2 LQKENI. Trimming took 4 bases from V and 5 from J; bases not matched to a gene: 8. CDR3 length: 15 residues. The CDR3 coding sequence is TGTGCCAGCTCACAGGCAAGCGGGGGGTCGGAGACCCAGTACTTC. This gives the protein CASSQASGGSETQYF.

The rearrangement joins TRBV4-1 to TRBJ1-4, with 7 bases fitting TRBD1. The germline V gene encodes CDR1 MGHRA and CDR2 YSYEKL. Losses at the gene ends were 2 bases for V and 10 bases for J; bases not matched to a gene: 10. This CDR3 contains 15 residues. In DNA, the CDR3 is TGCGCCAGCAGCCAACTTCCGGGGACAGCGGGAAAACTGTTTTTT. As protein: CASSQLPGTAGKLFF.

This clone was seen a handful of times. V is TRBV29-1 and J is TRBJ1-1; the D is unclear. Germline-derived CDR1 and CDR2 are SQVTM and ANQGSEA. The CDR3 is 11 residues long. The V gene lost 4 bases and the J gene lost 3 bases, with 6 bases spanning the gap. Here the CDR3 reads CSVVKYTEAFF. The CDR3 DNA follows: TGCAGCGTTGTCAAGTACACTGAAGCTTTCTTT.

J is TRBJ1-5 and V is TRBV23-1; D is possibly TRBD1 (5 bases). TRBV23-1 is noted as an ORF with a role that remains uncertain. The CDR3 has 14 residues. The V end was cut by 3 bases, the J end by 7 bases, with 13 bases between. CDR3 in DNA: TGCGCCAGCAGTCAGGGGGGGGTCCCCCAGCCCCAGCATTTT. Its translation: CASSQGGVPQPQHF.

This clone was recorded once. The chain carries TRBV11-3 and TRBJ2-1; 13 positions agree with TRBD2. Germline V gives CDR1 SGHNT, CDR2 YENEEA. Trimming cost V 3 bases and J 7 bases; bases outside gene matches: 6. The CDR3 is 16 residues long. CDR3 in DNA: TGTGCCAGCAGCTTTCGACTAGCGGGGGGTGTAAATGAGCAGTTCTTC. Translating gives CASSFRLAGGVNEQFF.

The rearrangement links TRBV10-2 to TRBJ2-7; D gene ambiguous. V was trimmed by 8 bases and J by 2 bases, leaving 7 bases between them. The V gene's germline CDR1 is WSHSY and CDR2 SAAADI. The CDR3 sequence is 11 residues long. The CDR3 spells CASVATYEQYF. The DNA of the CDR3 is TGCGCCAGCGTTGCTACCTACGAGCAGTACTTC.

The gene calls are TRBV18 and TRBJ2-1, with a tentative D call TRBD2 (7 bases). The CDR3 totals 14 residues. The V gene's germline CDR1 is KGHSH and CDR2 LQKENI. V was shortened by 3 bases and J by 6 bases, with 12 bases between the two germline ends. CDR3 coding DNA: TGTGCCAGCTCACCCCTGAGGGGGGGCAATGAGCAGTTCTTC. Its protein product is CASSPLRGGNEQFF. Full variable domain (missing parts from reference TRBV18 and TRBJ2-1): NAGVMQNPRHLVRRRGQEARLRCSPMKGHSHVYWYRQLPEEGLKFMVYLQKENIIDESGMPKERFSAEFPKEGPSILRIQQVVRGDSAAYFCASSPLRGGNEQFFGPGTRLTVL.

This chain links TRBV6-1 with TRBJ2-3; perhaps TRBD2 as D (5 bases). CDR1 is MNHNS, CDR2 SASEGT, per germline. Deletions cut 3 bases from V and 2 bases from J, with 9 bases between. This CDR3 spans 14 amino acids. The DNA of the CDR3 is TGTGCCAGCAGTGATCGAGGGCACACAGATACGCAGTATTTT. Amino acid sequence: CASSDRGHTDTQYF.

This CDR3 reads CASSSRVQGDTEAFF. The CDR3 DNA reads as TGCGCCAGCAGCTCCCGGGTACAGGGAGACACTGAAGCTTTCTTT. V gene TRBV5-1 combines with J gene TRBJ1-1; D is perhaps TRBD1 (6 bases). The germline V gene encodes CDR1 SGHRS and CDR2 YFSETQ. The CDR3 is made up of 15 amino acids. The V and J ends lost 3 bases and 3 bases respectively, with 15 bases between them.

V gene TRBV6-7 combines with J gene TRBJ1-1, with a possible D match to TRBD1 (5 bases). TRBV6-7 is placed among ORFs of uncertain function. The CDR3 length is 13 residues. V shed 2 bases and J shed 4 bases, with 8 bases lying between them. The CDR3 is CASSYGGITEAFF. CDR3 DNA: TGTGCCAGCAGTTACGGGGGTATCACTGAAGCTTTCTTT.

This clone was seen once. Here the CDR3 DNA reads TGTGCCAGCAGTGCATGGGACTATACAGCAGATACGCAGTATTTT. It translates to CASSAWDYTADTQYF. The V gene is TRBV7-2, the J gene TRBJ2-3; TRBD2 agrees at 7 bases. Germline trimming cut 6 bases from V and 4 bases from J; bases unmatched to any gene: 10. The germline gives CDR1 SGHTA, CDR2 FQGNSA. This CDR3 is built from 15 residues.

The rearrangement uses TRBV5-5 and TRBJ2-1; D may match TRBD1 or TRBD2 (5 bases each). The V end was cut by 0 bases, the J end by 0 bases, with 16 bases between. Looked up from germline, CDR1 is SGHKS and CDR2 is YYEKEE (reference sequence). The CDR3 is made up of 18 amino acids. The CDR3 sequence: CASSLAGDPASSYNEQFF. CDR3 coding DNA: TGTGCCAGCAGCTTGGCCGGGGACCCTGCAAGCTCCTACAATGAGCAGTTCTTC. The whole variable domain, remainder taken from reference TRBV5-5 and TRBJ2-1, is DAGVTQSPTHLIKTRGQQVTLRCSPISGHKSVSWYQQVLGQGPQFIFQYYEKEERGRGNFPDRFSARQFPNYSSELNVNALLLGDSALYLCASSLAGDPASSYNEQFFGPGTRLTVL.

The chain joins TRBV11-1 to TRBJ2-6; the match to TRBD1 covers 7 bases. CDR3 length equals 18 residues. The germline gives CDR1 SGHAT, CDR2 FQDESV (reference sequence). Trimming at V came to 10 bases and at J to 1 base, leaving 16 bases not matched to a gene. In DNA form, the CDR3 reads TGTGCCACTTCAAACCGGGACAGCCTACTTTCTGGGGCCAACGTCCTGACTTTC. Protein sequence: CATSNRDSLLSGANVLTF.

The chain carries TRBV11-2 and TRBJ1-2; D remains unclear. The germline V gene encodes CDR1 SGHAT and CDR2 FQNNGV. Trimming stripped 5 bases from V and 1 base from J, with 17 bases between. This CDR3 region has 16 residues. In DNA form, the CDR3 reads TGTGCCAGCAGCCCCCTACAGAGTAGCCTTAACTATGGCTACACCTTC. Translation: CASSPLQSSLNYGYTF.